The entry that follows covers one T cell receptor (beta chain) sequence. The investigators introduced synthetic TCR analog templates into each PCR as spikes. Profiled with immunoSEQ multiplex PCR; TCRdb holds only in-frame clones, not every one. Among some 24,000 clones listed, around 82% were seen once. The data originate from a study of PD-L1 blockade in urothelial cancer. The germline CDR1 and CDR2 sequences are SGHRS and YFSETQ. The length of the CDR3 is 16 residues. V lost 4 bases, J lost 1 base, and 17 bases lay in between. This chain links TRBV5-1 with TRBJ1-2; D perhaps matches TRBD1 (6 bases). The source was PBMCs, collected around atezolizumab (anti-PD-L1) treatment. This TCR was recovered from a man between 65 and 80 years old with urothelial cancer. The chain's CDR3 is CASSLGQQWINYGYTF. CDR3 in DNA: TGCGCCAGCAGCCTTGGACAGCAATGGATTAACTATGGCTACACCTTC.